This T cell receptor beta chain was recorded in a study of OX40 agonist ivuxolimab in advanced cancers. The overall study: Given to patients was ivuxolimab, an agonistic anti-OX40 (CD134) antibody.

The V gene lost 4 bases and the J gene lost 4 bases, with 13 bases spanning the gap. Germline-derived CDR1 and CDR2 are SEHNR and FQNEAQ (reference sequence). The CDR3 length is 14 residues. Patients were excluded for autoimmune disease history or systemic immunosuppression. As concerns this clone: Its antigen is undetermined.

The study's findings and limits: Compared with others, partial responders at 0.1-3.0 mg/kg displayed clonal expansion among the lowest. At 0.1 to 3.0 mg/kg, clonal expansion of CD4+ and CD8+ blood T cells had occurred by week 6.

This table comes from immunoSEQ multiplex PCR, and its TCRdb copy is limited to in-frame clones, with some not included. The sample yields 18,000 or so clones, 72% seen once. Sequences were derived from CD4+ or CD8+ T cells sorted from blood, sampled in a trial of the OX40 agonist ivuxolimab. This clonotype was obtained from an adult with an advanced solid tumor such as melanoma, head and neck, liver or kidney cancer. The chain recombines TRBV7-9 with TRBJ1-1; D is perhaps TRBD1 (5 bases). The CDR3 nucleotides are TGTGCCAGCAGCTACGACACCGGGGGCACTGAAGCTTTCTTT. Translated, it gives CASSYDTGGTEAFF.